A single sample gave rise to the 4 T cell receptor beta chains below, sequenced in a study of blood T cell repertoires in COVID-19. The repertoire was sequenced with immunoSEQ multiplex PCR; TCRdb's copy has only in-frame clones and lacks some. The data show roughly 78,000 clones, 86% seen once. The sample taken for sequencing was peripheral blood. The receptors originated from a woman aged 55-70 years with acute or convalescent COVID-19.

The V call is TRBV2, the J call TRBJ1-2; D perhaps matches TRBD1 (5 bases). The V and J ends lost 7 bases and 6 bases respectively, with 15 bases between them. The CDR3 sequence is 13 residues long. Germline CDR1 reads SNHLY; CDR2 reads FYNNEI. CDR3: CASKYGTSDGYTF. In DNA form, the CDR3 reads TGTGCCAGCAAATACGGGACTTCGGATGGCTACACCTTC.

The chain has TRBV5-5 and TRBJ1-4; D gene ambiguous. Germline V lookup: CDR1 SGHKS, CDR2 YYEKEE (reference sequence). This CDR3 region has 15 residues. V was trimmed by 0 bases and J by 5 bases, leaving 11 bases between them. This chain's CDR3 is CASSLGRSLNEKLFF. CDR3 in DNA: TGTGCCAGCAGCTTGGGGCGGTCCTTGAATGAAAAACTGTTTTTT.

V is TRBV6-2 or TRBV6-3 and J is TRBJ1-2; tentatively, D is TRBD1 (5 bases). The germline gives CDR1 MNHEY, CDR2 SVGEGT. V was pared by 0 bases and J by 6 bases, with 20 bases between. The CDR3 has 17 residues. CDR3 coding DNA: TGTGCCAGCAGTTACTCTATAATTTTAAGACAGAACGATGGCTACACCTTC. It encodes CASSYSIILRQNDGYTF.

The chain carries TRBV30 and TRBJ1-2; 11 bases agree with TRBD1. Germline trimming cut 5 bases from V and 2 bases from J; bases unmatched to any gene: 1. This CDR3 region has 13 residues. The germline V gene encodes CDR1 GTSNPN and CDR2 SVGIG (reference sequence). The chain's CDR3 is CAWGQGANYGYTF. In DNA form, the CDR3 reads TGTGCCTGGGGACAGGGGGCCAACTATGGCTACACCTTC.